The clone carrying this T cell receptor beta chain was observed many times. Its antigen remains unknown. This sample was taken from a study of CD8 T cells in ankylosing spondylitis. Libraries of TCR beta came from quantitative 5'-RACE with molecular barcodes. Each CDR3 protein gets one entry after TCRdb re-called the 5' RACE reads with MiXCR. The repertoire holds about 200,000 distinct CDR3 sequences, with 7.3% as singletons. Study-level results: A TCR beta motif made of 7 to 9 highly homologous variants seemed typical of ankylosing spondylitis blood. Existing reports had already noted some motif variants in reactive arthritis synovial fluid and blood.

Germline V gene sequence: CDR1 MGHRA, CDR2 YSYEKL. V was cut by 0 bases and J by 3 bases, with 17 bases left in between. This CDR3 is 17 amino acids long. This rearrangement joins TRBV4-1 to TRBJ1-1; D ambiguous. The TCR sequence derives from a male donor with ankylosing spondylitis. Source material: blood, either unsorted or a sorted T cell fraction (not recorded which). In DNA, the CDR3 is TGCGCCAGCAGCCAAGATCCCGGGCGGTACTATTACACTGAAGCTTTCTTT. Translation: CASSQDPGRYYYTEAFF.